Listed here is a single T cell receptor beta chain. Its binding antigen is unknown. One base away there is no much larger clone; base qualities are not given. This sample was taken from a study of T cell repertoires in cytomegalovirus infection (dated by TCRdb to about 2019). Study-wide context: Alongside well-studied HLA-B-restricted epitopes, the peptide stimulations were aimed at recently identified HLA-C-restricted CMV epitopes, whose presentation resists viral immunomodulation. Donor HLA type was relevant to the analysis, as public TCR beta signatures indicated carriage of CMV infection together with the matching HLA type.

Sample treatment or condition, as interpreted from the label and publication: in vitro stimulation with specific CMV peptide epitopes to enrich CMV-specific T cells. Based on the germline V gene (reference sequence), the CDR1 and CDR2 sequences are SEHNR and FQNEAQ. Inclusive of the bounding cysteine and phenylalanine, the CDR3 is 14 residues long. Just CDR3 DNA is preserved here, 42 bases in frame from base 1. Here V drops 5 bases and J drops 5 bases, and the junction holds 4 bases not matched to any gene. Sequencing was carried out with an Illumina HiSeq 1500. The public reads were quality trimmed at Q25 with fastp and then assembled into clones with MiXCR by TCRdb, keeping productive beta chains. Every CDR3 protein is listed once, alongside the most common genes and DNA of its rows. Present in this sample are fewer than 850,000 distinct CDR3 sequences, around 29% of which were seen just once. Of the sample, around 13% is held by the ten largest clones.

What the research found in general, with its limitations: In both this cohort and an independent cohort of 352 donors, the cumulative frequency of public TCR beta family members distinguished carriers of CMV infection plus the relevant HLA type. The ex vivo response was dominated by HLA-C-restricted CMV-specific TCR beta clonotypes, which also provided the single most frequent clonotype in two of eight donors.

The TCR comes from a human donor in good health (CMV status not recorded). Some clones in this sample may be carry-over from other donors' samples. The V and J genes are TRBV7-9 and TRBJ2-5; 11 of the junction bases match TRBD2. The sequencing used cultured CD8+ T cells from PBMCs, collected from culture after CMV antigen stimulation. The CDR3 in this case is CASSPTSGDETQYF. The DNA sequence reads TGTGCCAGCAGCCCGACTAGCGGGGATGAGACCCAGTACTTC.